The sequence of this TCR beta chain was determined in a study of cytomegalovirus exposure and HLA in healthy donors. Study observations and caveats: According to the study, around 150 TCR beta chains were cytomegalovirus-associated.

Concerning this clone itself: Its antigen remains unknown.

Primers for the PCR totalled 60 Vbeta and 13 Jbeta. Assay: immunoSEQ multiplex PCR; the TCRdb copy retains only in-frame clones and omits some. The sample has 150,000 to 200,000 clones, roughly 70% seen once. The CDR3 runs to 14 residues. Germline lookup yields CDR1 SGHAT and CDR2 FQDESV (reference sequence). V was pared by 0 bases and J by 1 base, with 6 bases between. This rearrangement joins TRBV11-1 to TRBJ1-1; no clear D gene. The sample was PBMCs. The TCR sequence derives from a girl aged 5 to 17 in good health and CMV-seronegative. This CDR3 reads CASSLAGANTEAFF. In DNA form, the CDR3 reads TGTGCCAGCAGCTTAGCGGGAGCGAACACTGAAGCTTTCTTT.